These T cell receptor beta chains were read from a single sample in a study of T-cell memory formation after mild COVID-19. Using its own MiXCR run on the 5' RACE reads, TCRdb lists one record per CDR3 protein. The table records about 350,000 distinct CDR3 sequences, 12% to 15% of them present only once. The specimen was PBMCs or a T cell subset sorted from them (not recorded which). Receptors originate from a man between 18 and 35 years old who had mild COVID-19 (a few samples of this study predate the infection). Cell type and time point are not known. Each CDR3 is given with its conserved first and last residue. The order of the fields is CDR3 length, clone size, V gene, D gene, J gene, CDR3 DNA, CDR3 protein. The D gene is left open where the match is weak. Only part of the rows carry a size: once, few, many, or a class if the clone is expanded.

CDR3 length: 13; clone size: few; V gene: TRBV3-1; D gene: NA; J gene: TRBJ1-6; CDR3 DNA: TGTGCCAGCAGCCACAACGAACAGGGAACCCTCCACTTT; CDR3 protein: CASSHNEQGTLHF
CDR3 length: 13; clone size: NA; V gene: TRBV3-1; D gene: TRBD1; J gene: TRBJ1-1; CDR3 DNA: TGTGCCAGCAGCGCGGGACAGGGGATCGGAGCTTTCTTT; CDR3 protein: CASSAGQGIGAFF
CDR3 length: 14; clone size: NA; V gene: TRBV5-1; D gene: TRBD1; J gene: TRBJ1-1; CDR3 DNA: TGCGCCAGCAGCTTCTTTCCAGGGGGCACTGAAGCTTTCTTT; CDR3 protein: CASSFFPGGTEAFF
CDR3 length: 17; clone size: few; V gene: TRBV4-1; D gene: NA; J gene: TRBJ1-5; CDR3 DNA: TGCGCCAGCAGCCAAGAGGGCCGGGGGTTGAGCAATCAGCCCCAGCATTTT; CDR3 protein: CASSQEGRGLSNQPQHF
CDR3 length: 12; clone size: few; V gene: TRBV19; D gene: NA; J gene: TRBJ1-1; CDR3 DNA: TGTGCCAGTAGTATGACGGCGACTGAAGCTTTCTTT; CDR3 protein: CASSMTATEAFF
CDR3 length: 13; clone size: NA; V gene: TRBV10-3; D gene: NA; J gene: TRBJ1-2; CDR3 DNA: TGTGCCATCAGACCCACAGGGCGGGGCGGCTATACCTTC; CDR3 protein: CAIRPTGRGGYTF
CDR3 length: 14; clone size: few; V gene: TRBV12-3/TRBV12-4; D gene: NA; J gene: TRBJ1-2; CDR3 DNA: TGTGCCAGCAGTTTGGAGGGGAGAGACTATGGCTACACCTTC; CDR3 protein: CASSLEGRDYGYTF
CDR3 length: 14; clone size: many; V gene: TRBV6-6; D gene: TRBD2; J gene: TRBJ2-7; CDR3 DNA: TGTGCCAGCACTTTAAGCGGGGGTACCTACGAGCAGTACTTC; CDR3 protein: CASTLSGGTYEQYF
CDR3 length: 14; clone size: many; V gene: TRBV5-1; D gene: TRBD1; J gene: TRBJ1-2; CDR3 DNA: TGCGCCAGCAGCCCATCAGGGGGGGACTATGGCTACACCTTC; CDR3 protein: CASSPSGGDYGYTF
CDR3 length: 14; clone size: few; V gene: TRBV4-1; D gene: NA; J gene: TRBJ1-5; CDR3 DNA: TGCGCCAGCAGCCAGGAGGGACGGAATCAGCCCCAGCATTTT; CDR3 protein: CASSQEGRNQPQHF
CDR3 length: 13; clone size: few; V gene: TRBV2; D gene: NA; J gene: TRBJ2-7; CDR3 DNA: TGTGCCAGCAGCCAGCGGGTCTCCTACGAGCAGTACTTC; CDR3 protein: CASSQRVSYEQYF
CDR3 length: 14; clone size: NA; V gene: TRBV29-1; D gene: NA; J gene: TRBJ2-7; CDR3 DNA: TGCAGCGTGGCTAGGTCTAGCGTCTCCTACGAGCAGTACTTC; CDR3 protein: CSVARSSVSYEQYF
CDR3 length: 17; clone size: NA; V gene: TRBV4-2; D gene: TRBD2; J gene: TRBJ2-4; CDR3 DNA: TGTGCCAGCAGCCAAGACAGCGGGGGAAAAGCCAAAAACATTCAGTACTTC; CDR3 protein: CASSQDSGGKAKNIQYF
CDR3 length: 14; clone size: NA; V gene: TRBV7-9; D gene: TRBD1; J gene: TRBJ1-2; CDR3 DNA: TGTGCCAGCACCTGGGACAGCCCTAACTATGGCTACACCTTC; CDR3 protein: CASTWDSPNYGYTF
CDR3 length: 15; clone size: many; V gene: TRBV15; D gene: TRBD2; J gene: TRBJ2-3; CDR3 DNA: TGTGCCACCAGCAGAGCTAGCGGGGGGCCAGATACGCAGTATTTT; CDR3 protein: CATSRASGGPDTQYF
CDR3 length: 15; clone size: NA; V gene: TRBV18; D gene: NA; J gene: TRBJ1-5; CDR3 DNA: TGTGCCAGCTCACCGAAGGGCTGGAGCAATCAGCCCCAGCATTTT; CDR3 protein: CASSPKGWSNQPQHF
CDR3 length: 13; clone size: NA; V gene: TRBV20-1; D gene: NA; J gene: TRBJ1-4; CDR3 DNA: TGCAGTGGGTCGGGAGACTTTAATGAAAAACTGTTTTTT; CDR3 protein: CSGSGDFNEKLFF
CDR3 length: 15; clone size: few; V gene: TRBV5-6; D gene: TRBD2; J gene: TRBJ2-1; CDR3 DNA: TGTGCCAGCAGCTTGTTTGGGGGGGGCTACAATGAGCAGTTCTTC; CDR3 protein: CASSLFGGGYNEQFF
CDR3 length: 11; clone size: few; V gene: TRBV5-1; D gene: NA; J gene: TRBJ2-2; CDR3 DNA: TGCGCCAGCAGTCAACCCGGGGAGCTGTTTTTT; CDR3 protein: CASSQPGELFF
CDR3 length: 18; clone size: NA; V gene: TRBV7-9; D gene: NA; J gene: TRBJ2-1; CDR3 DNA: TGTGCCAGCAGCGTAGCGGCTGGGACTCACGACTCCTACAATGAGCAGTTCTTC; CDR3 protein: CASSVAAGTHDSYNEQFF
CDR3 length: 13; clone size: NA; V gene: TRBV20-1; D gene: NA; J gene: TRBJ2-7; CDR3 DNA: TGCAGTGCTAGAGATCGGCAGGGCTACGAGCAGTACTTC; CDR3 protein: CSARDRQGYEQYF
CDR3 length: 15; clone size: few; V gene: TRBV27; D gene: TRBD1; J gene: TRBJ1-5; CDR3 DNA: TGTGCCAGCAGTTTATCTGACAGGGGAGGACAGCCCCAGCATTTT; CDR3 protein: CASSLSDRGGQPQHF
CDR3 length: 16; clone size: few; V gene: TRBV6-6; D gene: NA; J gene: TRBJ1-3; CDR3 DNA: TGTGCCAGCGAGACATCGGTTACCAGAACTGGAAACACCATATATTTT; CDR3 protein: CASETSVTRTGNTIYF
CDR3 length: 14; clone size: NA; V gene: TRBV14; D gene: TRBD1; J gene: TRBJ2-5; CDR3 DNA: TGTGCCAGCAGCCAAAACAGGGGAGTGGAGACCCAGTACTTC; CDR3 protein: CASSQNRGVETQYF
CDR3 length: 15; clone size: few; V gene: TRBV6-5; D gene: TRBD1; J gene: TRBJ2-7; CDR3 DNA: TGTGCCAGCAGTTACACACGGGACAGCCGCTACGAGCAGTACTTC; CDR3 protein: CASSYTRDSRYEQYF
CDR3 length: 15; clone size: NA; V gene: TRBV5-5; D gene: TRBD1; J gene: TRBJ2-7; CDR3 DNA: TGTGCCAGCAGCTACGGGACAGCTTCGACCTACGAGCAGTACTTC; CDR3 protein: CASSYGTASTYEQYF
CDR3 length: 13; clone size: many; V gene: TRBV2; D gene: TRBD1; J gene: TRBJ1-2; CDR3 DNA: TGTGCCAGCAGTTATGACAGGGGAGGAGGCTACACCTTC; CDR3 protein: CASSYDRGGGYTF
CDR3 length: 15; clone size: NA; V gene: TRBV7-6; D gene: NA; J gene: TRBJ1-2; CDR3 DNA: TGTGCCAGCAGCTTAGGGGCAGGGCCTCCATATGGCTACACCTTC; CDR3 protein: CASSLGAGPPYGYTF
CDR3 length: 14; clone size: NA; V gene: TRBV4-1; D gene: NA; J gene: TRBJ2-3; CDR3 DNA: TGCGCCAGCAGCCAGTTTTCGGGGTCAGATACGCAGTATTTT; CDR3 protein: CASSQFSGSDTQYF
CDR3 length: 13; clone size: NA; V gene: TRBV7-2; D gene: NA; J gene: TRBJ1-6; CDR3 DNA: TGTGCCAGCAGCCCTCGGGGGCTATCACCCCTCCACTTT; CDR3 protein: CASSPRGLSPLHF
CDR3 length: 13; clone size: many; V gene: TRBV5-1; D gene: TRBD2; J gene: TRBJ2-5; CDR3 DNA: TGTGCCAGCAGCCTAGCGGGGGCAGAGACCCAGTACTTC; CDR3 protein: CASSLAGAETQYF
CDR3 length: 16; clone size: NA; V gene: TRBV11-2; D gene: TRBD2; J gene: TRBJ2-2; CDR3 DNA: TGTGCCAGCAGCTTGGCCGGGGGGGCCAACACCGGGGAGCTGTTTTTT; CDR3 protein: CASSLAGGANTGELFF
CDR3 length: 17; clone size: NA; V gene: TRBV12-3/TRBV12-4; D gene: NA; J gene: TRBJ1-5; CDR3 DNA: TGTGCCAGCAGTTTAGCGCCACCCGGGTCTCGGTATCAGCCCCAGCATTTT; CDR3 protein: CASSLAPPGSRYQPQHF
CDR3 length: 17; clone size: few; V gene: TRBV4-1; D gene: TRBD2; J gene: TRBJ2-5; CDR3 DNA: TGCGCCAGCAGCCAAGTTTTGGCCGGGGAGGGTACGGAGACCCAGTACTTC; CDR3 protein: CASSQVLAGEGTETQYF
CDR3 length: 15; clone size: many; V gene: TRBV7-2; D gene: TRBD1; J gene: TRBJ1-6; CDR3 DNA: TGTGCCAGCAGCTTAGTGGGGACAGGGGGAATCCCCCTCCACTTT; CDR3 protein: CASSLVGTGGIPLHF
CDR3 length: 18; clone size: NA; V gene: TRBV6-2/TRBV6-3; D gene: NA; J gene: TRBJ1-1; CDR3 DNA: TGTGCCAGCAGTTTCCACCCCGGCGGAGCACCGGTGAACACTGAAGCTTTCTTT; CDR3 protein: CASSFHPGGAPVNTEAFF
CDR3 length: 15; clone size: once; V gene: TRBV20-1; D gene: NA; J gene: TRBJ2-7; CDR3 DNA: TGCAGTGCTAGGGCGCCGAACAGAGTCTCCTACGAGCAGTACTTC; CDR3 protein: CSARAPNRVSYEQYF
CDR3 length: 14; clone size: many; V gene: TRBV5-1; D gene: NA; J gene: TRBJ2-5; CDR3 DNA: TGCGCCAGCCGCCCTGGAGGACTTCGGGAGACCCAGTACTTC; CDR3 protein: CASRPGGLRETQYF
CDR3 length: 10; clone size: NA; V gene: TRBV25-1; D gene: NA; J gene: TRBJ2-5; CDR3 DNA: TGTGCCAGTAAGGGGGAGACCCAGTACTTC; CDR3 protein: CASKGETQYF
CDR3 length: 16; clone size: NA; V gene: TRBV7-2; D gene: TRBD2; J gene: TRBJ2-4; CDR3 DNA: TGTGCCAGCAGCTCCGCCGGCGGGGGGCGCAAAAACATTCAGTACTTC; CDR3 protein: CASSSAGGGRKNIQYF
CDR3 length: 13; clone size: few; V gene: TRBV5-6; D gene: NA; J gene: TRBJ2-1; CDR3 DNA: TGTGCCAGCAGCACTGATCCGGGGGGCGGACAGTTCTTC; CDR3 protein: CASSTDPGGGQFF
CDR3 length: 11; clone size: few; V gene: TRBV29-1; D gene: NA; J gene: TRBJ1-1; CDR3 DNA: TGCAGCGTTGTGGGGCCCGCTGAAGCTTTCTTT; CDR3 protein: CSVVGPAEAFF
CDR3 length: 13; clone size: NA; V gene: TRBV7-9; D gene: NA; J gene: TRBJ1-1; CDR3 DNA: TGTGCCAGCAGTTTCGGCCGTCTGTCTGAAGCTTTCTTT; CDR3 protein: CASSFGRLSEAFF
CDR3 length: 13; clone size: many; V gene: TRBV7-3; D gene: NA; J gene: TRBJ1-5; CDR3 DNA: TGTGCCAGCAGCTCCTTTCCGGGCCAGCCCCAGCATTTT; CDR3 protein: CASSSFPGQPQHF
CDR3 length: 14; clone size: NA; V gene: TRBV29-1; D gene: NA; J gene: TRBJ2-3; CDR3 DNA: TGCAGCGCCGACCAAGGGGCCGGCACAGATACGCAGTATTTT; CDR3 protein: CSADQGAGTDTQYF
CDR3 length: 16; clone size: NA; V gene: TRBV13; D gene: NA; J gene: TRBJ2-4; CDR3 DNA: TGTGCCAGCAGCTTCATCCGCGGGGGCACGGAGGACATTCAGTACTTC; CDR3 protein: CASSFIRGGTEDIQYF
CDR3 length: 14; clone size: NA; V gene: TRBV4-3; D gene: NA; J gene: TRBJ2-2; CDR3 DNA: TGCGCCAGCAGCCAAGTTGAGGGGGCCGGGGAGCTGTTTTTT; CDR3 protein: CASSQVEGAGELFF
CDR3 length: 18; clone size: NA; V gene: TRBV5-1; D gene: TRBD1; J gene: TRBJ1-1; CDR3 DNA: TGCGCCAGCAGCTTGGAAGGGACAGGGGGCGGCATGAACACTGAAGCTTTCTTT; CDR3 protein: CASSLEGTGGGMNTEAFF
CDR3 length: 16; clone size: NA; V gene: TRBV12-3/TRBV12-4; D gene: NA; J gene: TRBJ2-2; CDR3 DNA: TGTGCCAGCAGTTTCTTGTTAGGGGCCGACACCGGGGAGCTGTTTTTT; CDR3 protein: CASSFLLGADTGELFF
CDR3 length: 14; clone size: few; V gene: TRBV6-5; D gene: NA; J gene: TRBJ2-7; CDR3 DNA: TGTGCCAGCAGTACCCGAGCGCGGGACTACGAGCAGTACTTC; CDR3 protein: CASSTRARDYEQYF
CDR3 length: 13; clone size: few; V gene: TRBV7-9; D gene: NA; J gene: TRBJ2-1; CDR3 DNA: TGTGCCAGCAGCCCGGACCGGAACTATGAGCAGTTCTTC; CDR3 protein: CASSPDRNYEQFF
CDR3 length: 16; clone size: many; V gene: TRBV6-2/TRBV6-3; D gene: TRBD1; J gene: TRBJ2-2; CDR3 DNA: TGTGCCAGCAGTTTCAAAGTCGGGACAGCCACCGGGGAGCTGTTTTTT; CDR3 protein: CASSFKVGTATGELFF
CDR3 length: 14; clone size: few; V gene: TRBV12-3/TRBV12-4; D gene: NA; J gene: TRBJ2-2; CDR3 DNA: TGTGCCAGCAGTGGGACCTCCTCCCACGGGGAGCTGTTTTTT; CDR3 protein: CASSGTSSHGELFF
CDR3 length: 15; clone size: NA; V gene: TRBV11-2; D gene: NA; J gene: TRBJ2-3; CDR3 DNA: TGTGCCAGCAACATGCAGGCCGGGATAGGAGATACGCAGTATTTT; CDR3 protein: CASNMQAGIGDTQYF
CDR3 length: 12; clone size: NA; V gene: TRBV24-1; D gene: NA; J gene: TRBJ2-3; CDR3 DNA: TGTGCCACCGGGCAGAGCACAGATACGCAGTATTTT; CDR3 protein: CATGQSTDTQYF
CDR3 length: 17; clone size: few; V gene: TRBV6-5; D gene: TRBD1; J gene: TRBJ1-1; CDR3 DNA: TGTGCCAGCAGTTATTCGCCCGGGACAGGGCTTCAAACTGAAGCTTTCTTT; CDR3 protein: CASSYSPGTGLQTEAFF